Below are 14 T cell receptor beta chains sequenced from a single sample in a study of cytomegalovirus exposure and HLA in healthy donors. PCR used 60 Vbeta primers and 13 Jbeta primers. Sequencing used immunoSEQ multiplex PCR; TCRdb keeps in-frame clones, though not all of them. The sample lists 150,000 to 200,000 clones, approximately 85% occurring once. Sequencing was carried out using PBMCs. These TCRs come from a man between 18 and 29 years old in good health and CMV-seropositive.

A note on this clone: The limits of the CDR3 on the DNA are not certain, so only TCRdb's listed CDR3 is given. Different DNA sequences within this sample yield the same CDR3. The chain is built from TRBV12-5 and TRBJ2-7; TRBD1, the table's D call, lacks a check against the DNA. The CDR3 length is 15 residues, termini included. Germline CDR1 is LGHNT and CDR2 is FRNRAP. This chain's CDR3 is CASGVGQGATYEQYF.

J is TRBJ2-1 and V is TRBV5-1; D is perhaps TRBD1 (6 bases). Germline assignment: CDR1 SGHRS and CDR2 YFSETQ. V was clipped by 5 bases and J by 7 bases, with 16 bases between them. The CDR3 consists of 14 residues. The DNA for the CDR3 is TGCGCCAGCAGTCAGGGGACCGCCGTGAATGAGCAGTTCTTC. This encodes CASSQGTAVNEQFF.

V and J are TRBV5-1 and TRBJ2-7; D possibly corresponds to TRBD1 (6 bases). This CDR3 has 15 amino acids. CDR1 SGHRS and CDR2 YFSETQ come from the germline V gene. The V end was cut by 1 base, the J end by 1 base, with 12 bases between. This CDR3 reads CASSLRGSPSYEQYF. The CDR3 DNA reads TGCGCCAGCAGCTTGAGGGGGTCTCCATCCTACGAGCAGTACTTC.

The gene calls are TRBV25-1 and TRBJ2-5; 7 nucleotides align to TRBD2. After removal of 4 bases from V and 4 bases from J, the junction contained 9 bases not matched to a gene. The CDR3 totals 15 residues. CDR1 is MGHDK and CDR2 is SYGVNS in the germline V gene. The DNA for the CDR3 is TGTGCCAGCAGTGGGCCGGCGGGGGTTAGAGAGACCCAGTACTTC. This translates into CASSGPAGVRETQYF.

The CDR3 DNA is TGTGCCAGCAGCTTCGCAGGGGCAGGCTACGAGCAGTACTTC. Translating it yields CASSFAGAGYEQYF. The V call is TRBV11-2, the J call TRBJ2-7; the D gene is possibly TRBD1 (6 bases). Germline lookup yields CDR1 SGHAT and CDR2 FQNNGV. Trimming took 3 bases from V and 3 from J, leaving 12 bases between them. CDR3 length equals 14 residues.

The chain couples TRBV14 to TRBJ2-3; 9 bases are shared with TRBD2. CDR3 length: 16 amino acids. With V trimmed by 2 bases and J by 0 bases, 3 bases remained unmatched. From germline, CDR1 is SGHDN and CDR2 FVKESK. The CDR3 nucleotides are TGTGCCAGCAGCCAATTAAGCGGGGGGAGCACAGATACGCAGTATTTT. Its translation: CASSQLSGGSTDTQYF.

The chain joins TRBV14 to TRBJ2-2; D gene unclear. The CDR3 runs to 16 residues. Trimming stripped 1 base from V and 3 bases from J, with 12 bases between. The germline V gene encodes CDR1 SGHDN and CDR2 FVKESK. This CDR3 is CASSQGRSWYTGELFF. The CDR3, as DNA: TGTGCCAGCAGCCAAGGACGGAGTTGGTACACCGGGGAGCTGTTTTTT. Full variable domain (remainder filled in from reference TRBV14 and TRBJ2-2): EAGVTQFPSHSVIEKGQTVTLRCDPISGHDNLYWYRRVMGKEIKFLLHFVKESKQDESGMPNNRFLAERTGGTYSTLKVQPAELEDSGVYFCASSQGRSWYTGELFFGEGSRLTVL.

This chain links TRBV25-1 with TRBJ1-2; 10 positions agree with TRBD1. Germline CDR1 MGHDK, CDR2 SYGVNS. This CDR3 region has 13 residues. Trimming at V came to 10 bases and at J to 8 bases, leaving 10 bases not matched to a gene. CDR3 sequence reads: CAISTGGAEGYTF. CDR3 coding DNA: TGTGCCATCTCGACAGGGGGCGCGGAAGGCTACACCTTC.

The chain uses TRBV7-2 and TRBJ1-2; D gene uncertain. V dropped 5 bases and J dropped 4 bases, with 8 bases sitting between them. The germline gives CDR1 SGHTA, CDR2 FQGNSA. CDR3 length equals 12 residues. CDR3 protein: CASSPAIYGYTF. The CDR3 DNA reads as TGTGCCAGCAGCCCAGCGATCTATGGCTACACCTTC.

In this sample, this clone turned up a few times. This rearrangement joins TRBV5-4 to TRBJ2-1, with 12 bases matching TRBD2. Germline assignment: CDR1 SGHNT and CDR2 YYREEE (reference sequence). The V segment lost 2 bases and the J segment 7 bases; nucleotides outside the gene matches: 4. There are 15 residues in the CDR3. The CDR3 nucleotides are TGTGCCAGCAGCTTACCTAGCGGGGGGGGAAATGAGCAGTTCTTC. Encoded protein: CASSLPSGGGNEQFF.

V usage is TRBV27 and J usage is TRBJ2-3; 14 bases fit TRBD2. The germline V gene encodes CDR1 MNHEY and CDR2 SMNVEV (reference sequence). The ends lost 6 bases at V and 0 bases at J; junction bases unmatched: 11. The CDR3 loop spans 19 amino acids. The CDR3 region is CASRASRTSGGTSTDTQYF. The CDR3 DNA reads as TGTGCCAGCAGAGCTTCAAGGACTAGCGGGGGGACTAGCACAGATACGCAGTATTTT.

The V and J genes are TRBV10-2 and TRBJ2-3, with TRBD2 as a possible D gene (5 bases). The V and J ends lost 7 bases and 4 bases respectively, with 15 bases between them. The CDR3 consists of 14 residues. CDR1 and CDR2 (germline): WSHSY, SAAADI. Here the CDR3 reads CASTPSGGPDTQYF. The CDR3 DNA reads as TGCGCCAGCACCCCCAGCGGCGGCCCAGATACGCAGTATTTT.

V gene TRBV9 combines with J gene TRBJ2-1; D possibly corresponds to TRBD2 (6 bases). The V and J ends lost 0 bases and 9 bases respectively, with 10 bases between them. This CDR3 is 13 amino acids long. Germline-derived CDR1 and CDR2 are SGDLS and YYNGEE. CDR3 loop: CASSVDQEGEQFF. The CDR3 region has the DNA TGTGCCAGCAGCGTAGATCAGGAGGGTGAGCAGTTCTTC. Full variable domain (outside the CDR3, taken from reference TRBV9 and TRBJ2-1): DSGVTQTPKHLITATGQRVTLRCSPRSGDLSVYWYQQSLDQGLQFLIQYYNGEERAKGNILERFSAQQFPDLHSELNLSSLELGDSALYFCASSVDQEGEQFFGPGTRLTVL.

The chain couples TRBV7-9 to TRBJ1-1, with 9 positions matching TRBD1. This CDR3 is built from 17 residues. CDR1 is SEHNR, CDR2 FQNEAQ, per germline (reference sequence). The V gene end was trimmed by 4 bases and the J gene end by 0 bases; junction bases not matched to a gene: 9. CDR3 bases: TGTGCCAGCAGCTCAATTAACAGGGGGCGGATGAACACTGAAGCTTTCTTT. This codes for CASSSINRGRMNTEAFF.